This TCR beta chain was sequenced for a study of blood T cell repertoires in COVID-19. About the study: Material from acute and convalescent COVID-19 was sourced from the United States, Italy and Spain. T cells, B-cell-depleted T cells, or PBMCs supplied cDNA or gDNA.

This CDR3 spans 15 amino acids. Germline CDR1 LGHDT, CDR2 YNNKEL (reference sequence). The ends were cut back, 0 bases at V and 2 bases at J, with 7 bases in the middle. Original methodology: Nucleated cell counts were estimated from reference gene primer amplification. Generated by immunoSEQ multiplex PCR, the TCRdb table keeps only in-frame clones and is missing some. V, J and clone size were drawn from that table, and D and trimming were deduced from the DNA. The repertoire holds some 150,000 clones, with almost 80% as singletons. The chain recombines TRBV3-1 (or the pseudogene TRBV3-2) with TRBJ2-2, with D hard to call. The receptor was isolated from a man aged 50 or older with active or convalescent COVID-19. The sequenced material came from peripheral blood. The CDR3 bases are TGTGCCAGCAGCCAAGATCCTAGAAACACCGGGGAGCTGTTTTTT. It translates to CASSQDPRNTGELFF.